This TCR beta chain was obtained from a study of post-analysis software for immune sequencing data. Study-level information: There were relapsing-remitting, secondary progressive and progressive-relapsing multiple sclerosis among the disease courses included. Study-wide results and caveats: There were five or six TRBV segments more frequent in patients than controls, and TRBV5-6, TRBV5-1 and TRBV20-1 were among them.

Built from TCR beta cDNA, the libraries had unique molecular identifiers in them. It was from approximately 0.91 to 9.4 million T cells that approximately 500,000 cDNA molecules came. TCRdb itself ran the PCR reads through MiXCR, one entry per CDR3 protein. The sample carries more than 350,000 distinct CDR3 sequences, 35% to 45% recorded once. This clonotype was counted a few times. What it binds is unknown. The CDR3 contains 17 residues. V lost 6 bases and J lost 2, with 20 bases in between. This chain links TRBV12-3 or TRBV12-4 with TRBJ2-1; D could derive from TRBD1 or TRBD2 (5 bases each). Sequencing input: blood. This clonotype was obtained from a girl aged 2-10 years with multiple sclerosis. The CDR3 reads CASSPGTVRPPYNEQFF. Written as DNA, the CDR3 is TGTGCCAGCAGCCCTGGGACGGTCCGTCCCCCCTACAATGAGCAGTTCTTC.